This TCR beta chain was captured by sequencing in a study of blood T cell repertoires in COVID-19. Study-level background: Some COVID-19 samples were acute and others convalescent; all came from the United States, Italy and Spain. PBMCs, B-cell-depleted T cells, or T cells provided the cDNA or gDNA that made up the material.

As originally analysed: Amplification of reference gene primers provided the estimated nucleated cell counts. Data came from immunoSEQ multiplex PCR; TCRdb stores just in-frame clones and leaves some out. V, J and clone size are taken as reported in that table, and D and trimming were inferred from the DNA itself. Among under 250,000 clones listed, about 83% were seen once. Germline V gives CDR1 MNHEY, CDR2 SMNVEV (reference sequence). Deletions cut 9 bases from V and 1 base from J, with 10 bases between. The CDR3 spans 14 residues. This rearrangement joins TRBV27 to TRBJ1-6; D remains unclear. This TCR was recovered from a man aged 25-45 years who had recovered from COVID-19. The sample consisted of peripheral blood. The DNA for the CDR3 is TGTGCCAGTAGCCGCTGGTCCTATAATTCACCCCTCCACTTT. Residues: CASSRWSYNSPLHF.